This T cell receptor (beta chain) was sequenced for a study of blood T cell repertoires in COVID-19. In the study overall: Acute and convalescent COVID-19 specimens originated in the United States, Italy and Spain. T cells, B-cell-depleted T cells, or PBMCs provided the cDNA or gDNA that served as material.

The CDR3 length is 15 residues. V lost 5 bases and J lost 4, with 17 bases in between. Looked up from germline, CDR1 is SGHAT and CDR2 is FQNNGV. In the original processing: Amplification from reference gene primers served as the basis for estimated nucleated cell counts. Sequenced by immunoSEQ multiplex PCR; TCRdb stores in-frame clones only, minus some. Clone size and V and J calls were adopted from that table, with D and trimming inferred from the DNA. There are roughly 53,000 clones in the sample; about nine tenths occur only once, and 25% to 30% lies in the top ten. The material sequenced was peripheral blood. This chain links TRBV11-2 with TRBJ1-2; D is perhaps TRBD1 (6 bases). The clonotype originates from a human donor in a cohort sampled during active COVID-19. The CDR3 sequence is CASSPIRDKSYGYTF. CDR3 nucleotides: TGTGCCAGCAGCCCTATCCGGGACAAATCCTATGGCTACACCTTC.